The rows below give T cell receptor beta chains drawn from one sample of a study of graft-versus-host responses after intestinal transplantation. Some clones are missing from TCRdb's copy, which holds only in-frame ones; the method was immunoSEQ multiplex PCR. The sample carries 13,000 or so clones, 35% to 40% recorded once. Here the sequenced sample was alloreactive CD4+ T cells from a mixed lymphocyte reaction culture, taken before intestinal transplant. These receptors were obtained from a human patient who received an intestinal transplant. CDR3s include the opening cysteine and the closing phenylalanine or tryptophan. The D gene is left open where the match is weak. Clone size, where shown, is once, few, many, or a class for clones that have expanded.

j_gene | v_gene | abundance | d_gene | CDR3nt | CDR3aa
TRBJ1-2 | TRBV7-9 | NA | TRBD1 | TGTGCCAGCAGCTTACCAGGGGGTTATGGCTACACCTTC | CASSLPGGYGYTF
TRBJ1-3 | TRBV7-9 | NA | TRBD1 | TGTGCCAGCAGCTTACTTACGGGACAGGGAGTGCCTGGAAACACCATATATTTT | CASSLLTGQGVPGNTIYF
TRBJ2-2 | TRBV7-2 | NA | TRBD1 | TGTGCCAGCACCCGACAGGGGGGCACCGGGGAGCTGTTTTTT | CASTRQGGTGELFF
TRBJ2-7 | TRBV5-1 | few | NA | TGCGCCAGCAGCTTTCCAGGGAACGAGCAGTACTTC | CASSFPGNEQYF
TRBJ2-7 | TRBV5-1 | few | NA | TGCGCCAGCAGCCCACTCAATAATCAATACGAGCAGTACTTC | CASSPLNNQYEQYF
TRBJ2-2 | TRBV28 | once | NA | TGTGCCACCACGCGGTTCGGGGGAAACACCGGGGAGCTGTTTTTT | CATTRFGGNTGELFF
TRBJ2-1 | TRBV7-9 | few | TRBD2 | TGTGCCAGCAGCCTAACTAGCGGGGGTAATGAGCAGTTCTTC | CASSLTSGGNEQFF
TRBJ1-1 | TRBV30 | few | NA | TGTGCCTGGAGACGGGAGGGCACTGAAGCTTTCTTT | CAWRREGTEAFF
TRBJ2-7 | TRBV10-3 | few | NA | TGTGCCATCAGTGGGCGATCCGGCTTCGGGGAGCAGTACTTC | CAISGRSGFGEQYF
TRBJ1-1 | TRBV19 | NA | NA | TGTGCCAGTAGGCCAGTAATGAACACTGAAGCTTTCTTT | CASRPVMNTEAFF
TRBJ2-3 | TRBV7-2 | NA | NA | TGTGCCAGCAGCCATCAAACAGGGAGCCCAGATACGCAGTATTTT | CASSHQTGSPDTQYF
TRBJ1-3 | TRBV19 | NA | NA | TGTGCCAGTAGTACTCAGGGTAACACCATATATTTT | CASSTQGNTIYF
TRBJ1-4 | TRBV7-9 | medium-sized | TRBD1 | TGTGCCAGCAGTGTGGGGACAGTAAATGAAAAACTGTTTTTT | CASSVGTVNEKLFF
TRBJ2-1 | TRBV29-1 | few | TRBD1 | TGCAGCGTTGAACGGACAGGGAGGAATGAGCAGTTCTTC | CSVERTGRNEQFF
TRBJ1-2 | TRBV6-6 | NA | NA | TGTGCCAGCAGTTACTCTAGCGGTTTAGGCTACACCTTC | CASSYSSGLGYTF
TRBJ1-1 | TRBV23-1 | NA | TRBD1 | TGCGCCAGCAGTCAAAATACAGGGGCCCTGAACACTGAAGCTTTCTTT | CASSQNTGALNTEAFF
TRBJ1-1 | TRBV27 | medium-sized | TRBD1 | TGTGCCAGCAGTTTACTCGGACAGGTGCGGAGTGTCGGTGAAGCTTTCTTT | CASSLLGQVRSVGEAFF
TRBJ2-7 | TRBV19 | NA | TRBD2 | TGTGCCAGTAAACCCCGGGTAGCGGGGGACTACGAGCAGTACTTC | CASKPRVAGDYEQYF
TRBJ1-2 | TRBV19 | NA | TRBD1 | TGTGCCAGTAGTATAGATAAGGGCAGGGGGCCGCTTAACTATGGCTACACCTTC | CASSIDKGRGPLNYGYTF
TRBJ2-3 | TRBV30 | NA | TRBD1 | TGTGCCTGGGGCCGTCACAGGGGCACAGGGGCAGATACGCAGTATTTT | CAWGRHRGTGADTQYF
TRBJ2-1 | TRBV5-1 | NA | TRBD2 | TGCGCCAGCAGCTCCGGACTAGCGGGGGGCGTATACAATGAGCAGTTCTTC | CASSSGLAGGVYNEQFF
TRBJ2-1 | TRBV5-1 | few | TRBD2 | TGCGCCAGCAGCTTGTATGGACTAGCGGGGGGCCCCTACAATGAGCAGTTCTTC | CASSLYGLAGGPYNEQFF
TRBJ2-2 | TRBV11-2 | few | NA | TGTGCCAGCAGTCCGACTCTACAGAACACCGGGGAGCTGTTTTTT | CASSPTLQNTGELFF
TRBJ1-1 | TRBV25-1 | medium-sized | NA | TGTGCCAGCAGCCTTACAGGGTCCACTGAAGCTTTCTTT | CASSLTGSTEAFF
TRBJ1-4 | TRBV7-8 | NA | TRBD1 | TGTGCCAGCAGCTTTGGGGACAGGTTTTATGAAAAACTGTTTTTT | CASSFGDRFYEKLFF
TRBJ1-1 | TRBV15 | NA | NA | TGTGCCACCAGCAGATGGCCCCAATCCGGGGGAGCTTTCTTT | CATSRWPQSGGAFF
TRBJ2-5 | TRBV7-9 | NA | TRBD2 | TGTGCCAGCAGCTTAAGCGGGGTCCAAGAGACCCAGTACTTC | CASSLSGVQETQYF
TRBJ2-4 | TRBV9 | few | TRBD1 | TGTGCCAGCAGCGCCGGAGTAACAGGGGGCCTTGTTCAGTACTTC | CASSAGVTGGLVQYF
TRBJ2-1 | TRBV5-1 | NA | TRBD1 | TGCGCCAGCAGGACGACAGGGACGGGCAATGAGCAGTTCTTC | CASRTTGTGNEQFF
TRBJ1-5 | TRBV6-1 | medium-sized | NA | TGTGCCAGCAGTGAACAGGTGTATAGCAATCAGCCCCAGCATTTT | CASSEQVYSNQPQHF
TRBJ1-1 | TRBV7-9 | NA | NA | TGTGCCAGCAGCCCCCAAGGAGCGGGGGCTTTTCTAGGCCGGGAAGCTTTCTTT | CASSPQGAGAFLGREAFF
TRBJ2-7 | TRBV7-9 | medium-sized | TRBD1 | TGTGCCAGCAGCCGTCTCGGGGACAGTCATTACGAGCAGTACTTC | CASSRLGDSHYEQYF
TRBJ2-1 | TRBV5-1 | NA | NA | TGCGCCAGCAGCTTGAGTGGCCAGACCTACAATGAGCAGTTCTTC | CASSLSGQTYNEQFF
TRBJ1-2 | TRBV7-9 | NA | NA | TGTGCCAGCAGCCGCGGGGAGGTCAACTATGGCTACACCTTC | CASSRGEVNYGYTF
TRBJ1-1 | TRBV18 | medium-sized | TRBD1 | TGTGCCAGCTCACCACATCAGATGCAGGGGGATGTGAACACTGAAGCTTTCTTT | CASSPHQMQGDVNTEAFF
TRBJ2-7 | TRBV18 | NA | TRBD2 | TGTGCCAGCTCACCCTTAGCGGGAGGTTACGAGCAGTACTTC | CASSPLAGGYEQYF
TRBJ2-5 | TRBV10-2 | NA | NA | TGCGCCAGCAATGAGCAGGGGGGAGAGACCCAGTACTTC | CASNEQGGETQYF
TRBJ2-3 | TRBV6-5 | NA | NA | TGTGCCAGCAAAGTGACAGGGACTACAGATACGCAGTATTTT | CASKVTGTTDTQYF
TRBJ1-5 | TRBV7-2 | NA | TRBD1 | TGTGCCAGCAGCTTGGGACAGGGCGGATTGCAGCCCCAGCATTTT | CASSLGQGGLQPQHF
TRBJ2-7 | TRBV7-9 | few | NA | TGTGCCAGCAGCTTAGGGACTTCTAGCTCCTACGAGCAGTACTTC | CASSLGTSSSYEQYF